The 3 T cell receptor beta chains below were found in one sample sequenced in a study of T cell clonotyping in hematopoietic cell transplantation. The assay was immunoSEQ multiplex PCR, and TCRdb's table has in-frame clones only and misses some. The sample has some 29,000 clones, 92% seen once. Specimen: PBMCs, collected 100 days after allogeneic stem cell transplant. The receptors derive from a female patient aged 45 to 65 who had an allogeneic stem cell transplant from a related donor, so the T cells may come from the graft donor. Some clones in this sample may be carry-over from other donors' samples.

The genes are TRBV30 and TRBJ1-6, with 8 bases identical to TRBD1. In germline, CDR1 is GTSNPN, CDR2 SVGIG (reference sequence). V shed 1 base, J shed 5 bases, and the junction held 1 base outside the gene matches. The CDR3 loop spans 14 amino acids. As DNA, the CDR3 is TGTGCCTGGAGTGGGGGACAGGATAATTCACCCCTCCACTTT. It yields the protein CAWSGGQDNSPLHF. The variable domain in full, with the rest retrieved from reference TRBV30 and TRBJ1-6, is SQTIHQWPATLVQPVGSPLSLECTVEGTSNPNLYWYRQAAGRGLQLLFYSVGIGQISSEVPQNLSASRPQDRQFILSSKKLLLSDSGFYLCAWSGGQDNSPLHFGNGTRLTVT.

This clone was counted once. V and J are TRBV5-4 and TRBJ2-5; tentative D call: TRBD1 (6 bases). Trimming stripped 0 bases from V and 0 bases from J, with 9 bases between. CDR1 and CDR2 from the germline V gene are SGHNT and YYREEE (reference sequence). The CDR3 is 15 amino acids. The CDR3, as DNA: TGTGCCAGCAGCTTGGTGGGACACGACCAAGAGACCCAGTACTTC. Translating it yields CASSLVGHDQETQYF.

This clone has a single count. The CDR3 DNA follows: TGTGCCAGCAGCTGGGGTAACACAGATACGCAGTATTTT. It specifies CASSWGNTDTQYF. V and J are TRBV7-7 and TRBJ2-3; D not resolved. Germline-derived CDR1 and CDR2 are SSHAT and FNYEAQ (reference sequence). The CDR3 has 13 residues. Trimming removed 4 bases from V and 2 bases from J, with 7 bases in between. The full variable domain, rest sourced from reference TRBV7-7 and TRBJ2-3, is GAGVSQSPRYKVTKRGQDVTLRCDPISSHATLYWYQQALGQGPEFLTYFNYEAQPDKSGLPSDRFSAERPEGSISTLTIQRTEQRDSAMYRCASSWGNTDTQYFGPGTRLTVL.